This paragraph reports one TCR beta chain. Clones were read by immunoSEQ multiplex PCR, and TCRdb kept only the in-frame ones, dropping some. The sample consists of around 70,000 clones, around 92% of them appearing once. The data were taken from a study of T cell changes during pregnancy in multiple sclerosis. The V end was cut by 1 base, the J end by 0 bases, with 9 bases between. The CDR3 runs to 14 residues. Per the germline V gene, CDR1 is GTSNPN and CDR2 is SVGIG (reference sequence). The clonotype was recovered from a female donor with multiple sclerosis, enrolled in a pregnancy study. This sequence joins TRBV30 and TRBJ1-1, with a weak D call TRBD1 (5 bases). The sequencing used peripheral blood, collected before pregnancy. The CDR3 loop is CAWSEWGMNTEAFF. CDR3 coding DNA: TGTGCCTGGAGTGAGTGGGGCATGAACACTGAAGCTTTCTTT.